This T cell receptor beta chain was observed in a study of shared clonotypes between healthy human individuals. CD45RO+ cells joined CCR7-negative CD45RA+ TemRA cells to form CD8 memory. Genomic DNA from each subset was divided evenly over several immunoSEQ plates. Study processing details: Junction-only sequences without quality scores were provided by ImmunoSEQ, so filtering was different. The method was immunoSEQ multiplex PCR; TCRdb's version includes in-frame clones alone and lacks a portion of them. From that table come the V and J calls and clone size; the DNA was used to work out D and trimming. This table holds roughly 660,000 clones, 80% to 95% found once. The TCR originated in a young man in good health. Some clones in this sample may be carry-over from other donors' samples. Input material: memory CD8+ T cells from PBMCs. Subset meaning: CD45RO+ cells pooled with CCR7-negative TemRA cells.

The CDR3 sequence: CASSLPTGGFF. The CDR3 DNA sequence: TGTGCCAGCAGCTTGCCGACAGGGGGGTTCTTC. The chain links TRBV11-2 to TRBJ2-1, with 9 bases aligning to TRBD1. Germline CDR1 and CDR2: SGHAT and FQNNGV. V dropped 3 bases and J dropped 15; count of bases not matched to a gene: 3. CDR3 size: 11 residues.